This entry lists 9 T cell receptor beta chains sequenced from one sample in a study of blood T cell repertoires in COVID-19. Here immunoSEQ multiplex PCR was the method, and the copy in TCRdb shows in-frame clones only, minus some. Of about 170,000 clones in the sample, around 78% were seen once. What was sequenced was PBMCs or T cells enriched from blood (not recorded which). The receptors stem from a woman aged 50 to 60 who had recovered from COVID-19.

This clone was recorded once. CDR3 region: CASALGYVGNQPQHF. The CDR3 DNA reads as TGTGCTAGTGCCCTAGGATACGTAGGCAATCAGCCCCAGCATTTT. The gene calls are TRBV12-5 and TRBJ1-5; no reliable D call. Deletions cut 7 bases from V and 2 bases from J, with 15 bases between. Germline V gene sequence: CDR1 LGHNT, CDR2 FRNRAP. The CDR3 consists of 15 residues.

The chain uses TRBV4-3 and TRBJ2-5; TRBD2 matches 8 bases. Germline lookup yields CDR1 LGHNA and CDR2 YSLEER. This CDR3 has 16 residues. J lost 5 bases, V lost 4 bases, and 12 bases had no gene match. The CDR3: CASSPSRAGGGETQYF. In DNA form, the CDR3 reads TGCGCCAGCAGCCCGAGTAGGGCGGGGGGCGGGGAGACCCAGTACTTC.

This clone was counted once. V is TRBV19 and J is TRBJ2-1; 9 nucleotides line up with TRBD2. V shed 2 bases and J 3 bases; nucleotides not matched to a gene: 5. Looked up from germline, CDR1 is LNHDA and CDR2 is SQIVND (reference sequence). This CDR3 has 16 amino acids. The CDR3 bases are TGTGCCAGTAGTATAAATAGCGGGGGCCTCTACAATGAGCAGTTCTTC. Protein product: CASSINSGGLYNEQFF.

The chain couples TRBV18 to TRBJ2-2; 12 positions agree with TRBD1. V trimming: 0 bases; J trimming: 7 bases; junction bases outside the gene matches: 6. The CDR3 contains 17 residues. Germline loops: CDR1 KGHSH, CDR2 LQKENI. Here the CDR3 DNA reads TGTGCCAGCTCACCACCGACGGGACAGGGGGCTTACGGGGAGCTGTTTTTT. It specifies CASSPPTGQGAYGELFF.

The chain is built from TRBV7-9 and TRBJ1-1; TRBD1 matches 7 bases. The J segment lost 3 bases and the V segment lost 10 bases, leaving 11 bases of the junction unmatched. CDR1 and CDR2 (germline): SEHNR, FQNEAQ (reference sequence). The CDR3 runs to 14 residues. The CDR3 sequence: CATTGDFKDTEAFF. CDR3 nucleotide sequence: TGTGCCACAACAGGGGATTTTAAGGACACTGAAGCTTTCTTT.

This clone was counted once. The V and J genes are TRBV7-8 and TRBJ2-1, with 15 bases fitting TRBD2. The J segment lost 8 bases and the V segment lost 2 bases, leaving 7 bases of the junction unmatched. This CDR3 contains 17 residues. The germline gives CDR1 SGHVS, CDR2 FQNEAQ. CDR3: CASSLRTSGGAGDEQFF. In nucleotides, the CDR3 is TGTGCCAGCAGCTTACGGACTAGCGGGGGGGCCGGGGATGAGCAGTTCTTC.

The chain is built from TRBV19 and TRBJ1-2; no clear D. Trimming removed 10 bases at V and 7 bases at J, with 16 bases between. The V gene's germline CDR1 is LNHDA and CDR2 SQIVND (reference sequence). The CDR3 extends over 12 amino acids. The CDR3 here is CATWEGWGGYTF. The CDR3 nucleotides read TGTGCCACCTGGGAGGGTTGGGGTGGCTACACCTTC.

This sequence joins TRBV11-3 and TRBJ1-2; 7 bases fit TRBD1. This CDR3 has 14 amino acids. J gave up 2 bases and V 4 bases, and 4 bases lay outside the gene matches. CDR1 and CDR2 from the germline V gene are SGHNT and YENEEA. In DNA, the CDR3 is TGTGCCAGCAGCTCTCAGGGGGAGAACTATGGCTACACCTTC. Translation gives CASSSQGENYGYTF.

The chain couples TRBV28 to TRBJ2-4; D ambiguous. Trimming removed 6 bases from V and 3 bases from J, with 9 bases in between. The germline CDR1 and CDR2 sequences are MDHEN and SYDVKM. The CDR3 length is 13 residues. The CDR3 here is CASSPRFKNIQYF. In nucleotides, the CDR3 is TGTGCCAGCAGCCCGCGGTTCAAAAACATTCAGTACTTC. The full variable domain, in which reference TRBV28 and TRBJ2-4 provide the parts outside the CDR3, is DVKVTQSSRYLVKRTGEKVFLECVQDMDHENMFWYRQDPGLGLRLIYFSYDVKMKEKGDIPEGYSVSREKKERFSLILESASTNQTSMYLCASSPRFKNIQYFGAGTRLSVL.